The rows below give T cell receptor beta chains drawn from one sample of a study of blood T cell repertoires in COVID-19. The method was immunoSEQ multiplex PCR; TCRdb's version includes in-frame clones alone and lacks a portion of them. The table includes roughly 150,000 clones, about 84% detected once. The sequenced material came from PBMCs or T cells enriched from blood (not recorded which). The receptors were sampled from a man between 35 and 55 years old who had recovered from COVID-19. Both conserved end residues are part of each CDR3. Fields, in order: J gene, CDR3 length, V gene, D gene, clone size, CDR3 protein, CDR3 DNA. A D gene is named only where the DNA matches it firmly. Some rows have no size entry. The others give once, few or many, or a class for an expanded clone.

J gene: TRBJ2-3
CDR3 length: 16
V gene: TRBV5-6
D gene: TRBD2
clone size: .
CDR3 protein: CASSPLLAGGTDTQYF
CDR3 DNA: TGTGCCAGCAGCCCCCTTCTAGCGGGGGGGACGGATACGCAGTATTTT

J gene: TRBJ1-5
CDR3 length: 15
V gene: TRBV30
D gene: .
clone size: few
CDR3 protein: CAWSVRGSSNQPQHF
CDR3 DNA: TGTGCCTGGAGTGTACGGGGTTCTAGCAATCAGCCCCAGCATTTT

J gene: TRBJ2-2
CDR3 length: 13
V gene: TRBV30
D gene: TRBD2
clone size: .
CDR3 protein: CAWSWGGTGELFF
CDR3 DNA: TGTGCCTGGAGCTGGGGGGGAACCGGGGAGCTGTTTTTT

J gene: TRBJ1-6
CDR3 length: 16
V gene: TRBV4-1
D gene: TRBD1
clone size: .
CDR3 protein: CASRRGSGQDNSPLHF
CDR3 DNA: TGCGCCAGCAGGCGAGGGTCAGGACAGGATAATTCACCCCTCCACTTT

J gene: TRBJ2-7
CDR3 length: 17
V gene: TRBV6-2/TRBV6-3
D gene: TRBD2
clone size: .
CDR3 protein: CASSTRNSGGTFYEQYF
CDR3 DNA: TGTGCCAGCAGCACTCGCAATAGCGGGGGGACGTTCTACGAGCAGTACTTC

J gene: TRBJ1-4
CDR3 length: 13
V gene: TRBV9
D gene: .
clone size: few
CDR3 protein: CASSRSGDEKLFF
CDR3 DNA: TGTGCCAGCAGCCGTTCGGGTGATGAAAAACTGTTTTTT

J gene: TRBJ2-3
CDR3 length: 13
V gene: TRBV19
D gene: TRBD2
clone size: .
CDR3 protein: CASTAGSTDTQYF
CDR3 DNA: TGTGCCAGTACAGCGGGGAGCACAGATACGCAGTATTTT

J gene: TRBJ1-2
CDR3 length: 13
V gene: TRBV19
D gene: .
clone size: few
CDR3 protein: CASSKTDSYGYTF
CDR3 DNA: TGTGCCAGTAGTAAGACAGACTCCTATGGCTACACCTTC

J gene: TRBJ1-5
CDR3 length: 13
V gene: TRBV5-1
D gene: .
clone size: .
CDR3 protein: CASSYSSNQPQHF
CDR3 DNA: TGCGCCAGCAGCTACAGTAGCAATCAGCCCCAGCATTTT

J gene: TRBJ1-3
CDR3 length: 14
V gene: TRBV9
D gene: .
clone size: once
CDR3 protein: CASSVTASGNTIYF
CDR3 DNA: TGTGCCAGCAGCGTAACAGCCTCTGGAAACACCATATATTTT

J gene: TRBJ2-2
CDR3 length: 13
V gene: TRBV19
D gene: .
clone size: .
CDR3 protein: CASRRRSTGELFF
CDR3 DNA: TGTGCCAGTAGGAGGAGGAGCACCGGGGAGCTGTTTTTT

J gene: TRBJ2-7
CDR3 length: 12
V gene: TRBV6-5
D gene: TRBD2
clone size: .
CDR3 protein: CASTSGGDEQYF
CDR3 DNA: TGTGCCAGCACCTCGGGGGGGGACGAGCAGTACTTC

J gene: TRBJ1-2
CDR3 length: 18
V gene: TRBV6-1
D gene: .
clone size: .
CDR3 protein: CASSEIQWGTRRIYGYTF
CDR3 DNA: TGTGCCAGCAGTGAAATTCAATGGGGGACAAGGCGGATCTATGGCTACACCTTC

J gene: TRBJ2-1
CDR3 length: 14
V gene: TRBV6-4
D gene: TRBD1
clone size: once
CDR3 protein: CASIGQARYNEQFF
CDR3 DNA: TGTGCCAGCATTGGACAGGCTCGATACAATGAGCAGTTCTTC

J gene: TRBJ1-2
CDR3 length: 13
V gene: TRBV12-3/TRBV12-4
D gene: .
clone size: few
CDR3 protein: CASTTPSSYGYTF
CDR3 DNA: TGTGCCAGCACCACTCCATCAAGCTATGGCTACACCTTC